The 30 T cell receptor beta chains below come from one sample, sequenced in a study of cytomegalovirus exposure and HLA in healthy donors. 13 Jbeta primers and 60 Vbeta primers were used for the PCR. Measured with immunoSEQ multiplex PCR; TCRdb has only the in-frame clones, and not every one. The sample has under 60,000 clones, 70% to 85% seen once. The material sequenced was PBMCs. Source of these receptors: a man aged 50-60 years in good health and CMV-seronegative.

This chain uses TRBV28 with TRBJ2-5, with 10 bases identical to TRBD1. The CDR3 consists of 12 residues. The germline V gene has CDR1 MDHEN and CDR2 SYDVKM. V lost 10 bases and J lost 5; bases outside the gene matches: 4. CDR3 coding DNA: TGTGCCACCAAGACAGGGGGCGAGACCCAGTACTTC. Translated: CATKTGGETQYF.

J is TRBJ1-5 and V is TRBV18; D might be TRBD1 (6 bases). The CDR3 runs 16 residues. CDR1 is KGHSH and CDR2 is LQKENI in the germline V gene. Trimming took off 4 bases at V and 3 bases at J, with 16 bases between the two ends. The CDR3: CASSQHETGPNQPQHF. The CDR3 bases are TGTGCCAGCTCACAACACGAGACAGGCCCCAATCAGCCCCAGCATTTT.

J is TRBJ2-5 and V is TRBV27; TRBD1 aligns across 7 bases. Per germline, CDR1 MNHEY and CDR2 SMNVEV (reference sequence). J lost 8 bases, V lost 6 bases, and 12 bases had no gene match. The CDR3 is 14 residues long. The CDR3 nucleotides are TGTGCCAGCAGCGAACACAGGGGCCGAAAAACCCAGTACTTC. Protein sequence: CASSEHRGRKTQYF.

The V and J genes are TRBV13 and TRBJ1-4, with D perhaps matching TRBD1 (6 bases). The germline V gene encodes CDR1 PRHDT and CDR2 FYEKMQ (reference sequence). V gave up 5 bases and J gave up 11 bases, with 21 bases separating them. The CDR3 loop spans 15 amino acids. The CDR3: CASSVTGSMNGKLFF. CDR3 DNA: TGTGCCAGCAGCGTAACAGGGTCGATGAATGGCAAACTGTTTTTT. The full variable domain, rest sourced from reference TRBV13 and TRBJ1-4, is AAGVIQSPRHLIKEKRETATLKCYPIPRHDTVYWYQQGPGQDPQFLISFYEKMQSDKGSIPDRFSAQQFSDYHSELNMSSLELGDSALYFCASSVTGSMNGKLFFGSGTQLSVL.

This clone was picked up one time. V gene TRBV6-6 combines with J gene TRBJ2-5; 15 bases are a match to TRBD2. From germline, CDR1 is MNHNY and CDR2 SVGAGI (reference sequence). The ends lost 5 bases at V and 5 bases at J; junction bases unmatched: 6. CDR3 length: 16 residues. This chain's CDR3 is CASSGLAGGDQETQYF. CDR3 coding DNA: TGTGCCAGCAGTGGACTAGCGGGGGGGGATCAGGAGACCCAGTACTTC.

This clone has more than one count but fewer than ten. V and J are TRBV14 and TRBJ2-5; D is possibly TRBD1 (6 bases). This CDR3 contains 13 residues. V gave up 2 bases and J gave up 10 bases, with 14 bases separating them. Germline CDR1 is SGHDN and CDR2 is FVKESK. CDR3 DNA sequence: TGTGCCAGCAGCCAAACGCCGACAGGTCGCCAGTACTTC. This encodes CASSQTPTGRQYF. Complete variable domain (other parts from reference TRBV14 and TRBJ2-5): EAGVTQFPSHSVIEKGQTVTLRCDPISGHDNLYWYRRVMGKEIKFLLHFVKESKQDESGMPNNRFLAERTGGTYSTLKVQPAELEDSGVYFCASSQTPTGRQYFGPGTRLLVL.

The rearrangement links TRBV2 to TRBJ2-7; the match to TRBD1 covers 8 bases. From germline, CDR1 is SNHLY and CDR2 FYNNEI. V lost 6 bases, J lost 0 bases, and 4 bases stayed unmatched. This CDR3 comprises 14 residues. The CDR3 nucleotides read TGTGCCAGCAGCGGGACAGGTACCTCCTACGAGCAGTACTTC. Protein product: CASSGTGTSYEQYF.

V is TRBV7-6 and J is TRBJ2-1; 11 bases fit TRBD2. The CDR3 length is 16 residues. Germline V gene lookup returns CDR1 SGHVS and CDR2 FNYEAQ. V dropped 6 bases and J dropped 7; count of bases not matched to a gene: 11. In DNA form, the CDR3 reads TGTGCCAGCAGTCAACTTTTTAGCGGGGGGGCGAATGAGCAGTTCTTC. Translating it yields CASSQLFSGGANEQFF.

This clone came up a few times. This chain joins TRBV30 and TRBJ2-5, with 8 bases fitting TRBD2. J gave up 1 base and V 1 base, and 14 bases lay outside the gene matches. Germline loops: CDR1 GTSNPN, CDR2 SVGIG (reference sequence). This CDR3 has 18 amino acids. The CDR3 DNA is TGTGCCTGGAGTGACCCATGGGGCGGGGGGAGGGTCCAAGAGACCCAGTACTTC. It specifies CAWSDPWGGGRVQETQYF. Filled out from reference TRBV30 and TRBJ2-5, the complete variable domain reads SQTIHQWPATLVQPVGSPLSLECTVEGTSNPNLYWYRQAAGRGLQLLFYSVGIGQISSEVPQNLSASRPQDRQFILSSKKLLLSDSGFYLCAWSDPWGGGRVQETQYFGPGTRLLVL.

The chain has TRBV5-1 and TRBJ2-5; 9 bases map to TRBD1. The CDR3 consists of 15 residues. With V trimmed by 0 bases and J by 7 bases, 7 bases remained unmatched. Looked up from germline, CDR1 is SGHRS and CDR2 is YFSETQ. The CDR3 sequence is CASSLGDRASGTQYF. The CDR3 DNA reads as TGCGCCAGCAGCTTGGGGGACAGGGCGTCGGGGACCCAGTACTTC.

Only a few counts were recorded for this clone. This rearrangement joins TRBV25-1 to TRBJ1-6; unclear D gene. The CDR3 length is 14 residues. Germline CDR1 is MGHDK and CDR2 is SYGVNS. V lost 3 bases, J lost 5 bases, and 8 bases lay in between. This CDR3 reads CASSEVPNNSPLHF. Here the CDR3 DNA reads TGTGCCAGCAGTGAGGTACCTAATAATTCACCCCTCCACTTT.

J is TRBJ1-5 and V is TRBV6-1, with D tentatively TRBD1 (5 bases). Germline V gives CDR1 MNHNS, CDR2 SASEGT. The CDR3 is made up of 18 amino acids. V was clipped by 1 base and J by 0 bases, with 16 bases between them. Here the CDR3 reads CASSEEVAGGNSNQPQHF. As DNA, the CDR3 is TGTGCCAGCAGTGAAGAAGTGGCGGGGGGAAATAGCAATCAGCCCCAGCATTTT.

The gene calls are TRBV5-6 and TRBJ1-2; D ambiguous. Germline V gene sequence: CDR1 SGHDT, CDR2 YYEEEE. This CDR3 has 13 amino acids. Trimming removed 4 bases at V and 4 bases at J, with 11 bases between. The CDR3 DNA reads as TGTGCCAGCAGCCCCCCCGGAGGCTATGGCTACACCTTC. Translated, it gives CASSPPGGYGYTF.

The genes are TRBV5-1 and TRBJ1-2, with 9 bases matching TRBD1. This CDR3 has 15 residues. Germline V CDR1 and CDR2: SGHRS, YFSETQ. Trimming cost V 4 bases and J 7 bases; bases outside gene matches: 11. The chain's CDR3 is CASSERGQGIPGYTF. In DNA form, the CDR3 reads TGCGCCAGCAGCGAGAGGGGACAGGGAATACCTGGCTACACCTTC.

The chain links TRBV5-6 to TRBJ2-2; 9 bases map to TRBD1. V lost 4 bases and J lost 4; bases outside the gene matches: 5. This CDR3 spans 15 amino acids. CDR1 is SGHDT and CDR2 is YYEEEE in the germline V gene. In DNA form, the CDR3 reads TGTGCCAGCAGCCGGGACAGGGTGCTCACCGGGGAGCTGTTTTTT. This sequence encodes CASSRDRVLTGELFF.

The CDR3 nucleotides read TGTGCCAGCAGGGGGGGAGATACTAATGAAAAACTGTTTTTT. Amino acid sequence: CASRGGDTNEKLFF. The rearrangement links TRBV5-4 to TRBJ1-4; D is perhaps TRBD1 (5 bases). Trimming took 5 bases from V and 2 from J, leaving 10 bases between them. Germline loops: CDR1 SGHNT, CDR2 YYREEE (reference sequence). The CDR3 is 14 residues long.

V is TRBV12-2 and J is TRBJ2-7; whether TRBD2, the table's D call, matches the DNA was not checked. TRBV12-2 is reported as a pseudogene. This CDR3 region has 14 residues. The CDR3 bases are TGTGCAAGTCGCTTAAATGAATGCGGGTGCGAGCAGTACTTC. Its translation is CASRLNECGCEQYF.

This chain joins TRBV7-5 and TRBJ1-5; the D call of TRBD1 is as the table states it, not checked on the DNA. TRBV7-5 is an annotated pseudogene. This CDR3 region has 15 residues. As DNA, the CDR3 is TGTGCCAGAAGCTTCCGGGACAGGGGGAATCAGCCCCAGCATTTT. As protein: CARSFRDRGNQPQHF.

The V gene is TRBV14, the J gene TRBJ1-4; D is undetermined. This CDR3 comprises 15 residues. Germline V gene lookup returns CDR1 SGHDN and CDR2 FVKESK. Trimming pared 4 bases from V and 5 bases from J, leaving 14 bases between. DNA for the CDR3: TGTGCCAGCAGCCGACTTGCGGTCGGGAATGAAAAACTGTTTTTT. As protein: CASSRLAVGNEKLFF.

The chain carries TRBV19 and TRBJ2-2, with D possibly TRBD2 on 5 matching bases. CDR1 LNHDA and CDR2 SQIVND come from the germline V gene (reference sequence). Trimming pared 9 bases from V and 4 bases from J, leaving 15 bases between. There are 14 residues in the CDR3. This chain's CDR3 is CASLENRGTGELFF. CDR3 DNA sequence: TGTGCCAGCCTAGAGAACCGGGGCACCGGGGAGCTGTTTTTT.

This chain connects TRBV7-6 to TRBJ2-5; D is unresolved. The CDR3 contains 13 residues. V was trimmed by 4 bases and J by 5 bases, leaving 11 bases between them. CDR1 is SGHVS, CDR2 FNYEAQ, per germline. The CDR3 spells CASSSSGRETQYF. The CDR3, as DNA: TGTGCCAGCAGCTCGTCGGGTCGGGAGACCCAGTACTTC.

V is TRBV6-5 and J is TRBJ1-5; D unclear. Trimming took 2 bases from V and 2 from J, leaving 7 bases between them. CDR1 is MNHEY, CDR2 SVGAGI, per germline. This CDR3 region has 14 residues. The CDR3 loop reads CASSYREGNQPQHF. Here the CDR3 DNA reads TGTGCCAGCAGTTACAGGGAGGGCAATCAGCCCCAGCATTTT.

The rearrangement links TRBV5-4 to TRBJ1-2, with D perhaps TRBD1 (6 bases). The CDR3 loop spans 15 amino acids. CDR1 is SGHNT, CDR2 YYREEE, per germline (reference sequence). Trimming pared 0 bases from V and 4 bases from J, leaving 13 bases between. The CDR3 nucleotides are TGTGCCAGCAGCTTGGCCGGTGGGGGCACCTATGGCTACACCTTC. Translating gives CASSLAGGGTYGYTF.

The V call is TRBV7-3, the J call TRBJ2-5; D call uncertain. V lost 1 base to trimming and J lost 3 bases, with 12 bases between them. CDR3 length equals 15 residues. The germline CDR1 and CDR2 sequences are SGHTA and FQGTGA. As DNA, the CDR3 is TGTGCCAGCAGCTTAATCCCCCCAGAAAAAGAGACCCAGTACTTC. Its protein product is CASSLIPPEKETQYF.

The J gene is TRBJ1-1, the V gene TRBV7-9; D remains ambiguous. This CDR3 comprises 13 residues. Germline CDR1 and CDR2: SEHNR and FQNEAQ (reference sequence). Trimming cost V 0 bases and J 4 bases, with 6 bases left between them. This CDR3 is CASSLAEATEAFF. The CDR3 DNA reads as TGTGCCAGCAGCTTAGCGGAGGCCACTGAAGCTTTCTTT. The variable domain in full, completed from reference TRBV7-9 and TRBJ1-1, reads DTGVSQNPRHKITKRGQNVTFRCDPISEHNRLYWYRQTLGQGPEFLTYFQNEAQLEKSRLLSDRFSAERPKGSFSTLEIQRTEQGDSAMYLCASSLAEATEAFFGQGTRLTVV.

This rearrangement joins TRBV9 to TRBJ1-6; D gene ambiguous. CDR1 and CDR2 (germline): SGDLS, YYNGEE. The germline V and J ends were trimmed by 1 base and 7 bases, with 6 bases remaining between them. The CDR3 sequence is 13 residues long. The CDR3 reads CASSVFENSPLHF. CDR3 bases: TGTGCCAGCAGCGTATTCGAGAATTCACCCCTCCACTTT.

This sequence joins TRBV7-2 and TRBJ2-2; 9 bases match TRBD2. This CDR3 comprises 16 residues. Germline V lookup: CDR1 SGHTA, CDR2 FQGNSA. Trimming at V came to 3 bases and at J to 0 bases, leaving 2 bases not matched to a gene. The CDR3: CASSFGLAPNTGELFF. The CDR3 coding sequence is TGTGCCAGCAGCTTCGGACTAGCGCCGAACACCGGGGAGCTGTTTTTT.

The chain carries TRBV15 and TRBJ2-5, with 8 positions matching TRBD2. J was trimmed by 0 bases and V by 0 bases; bases with no gene match: 12. The length of the CDR3 is 19 residues. In germline, CDR1 is LNHNV, CDR2 YYDKDF (reference sequence). The CDR3 coding sequence is TGTGCCACCAGCAGAGAGGCGGCGGTGGTAGCGGGGAACCAAGAGACCCAGTACTTC. As protein: CATSREAAVVAGNQETQYF.

This chain connects TRBV9 to TRBJ1-4, with D possibly matching TRBD1 (5 bases). Per the germline V gene, CDR1 is SGDLS and CDR2 is YYNGEE. Trimming left V 4 bases short and J 0 bases short, with 22 bases between. This CDR3 has 19 residues. Here the CDR3 reads CASSFLPTGGIATNEKLFF. CDR3 coding DNA: TGTGCCAGCAGCTTCCTTCCCACGGGGGGAATTGCAACTAATGAAAAACTGTTTTTT.

There are a few counts of this clone. The rearrangement uses TRBV7-2 and TRBJ2-6; 13 nucleotides match TRBD2. Germline loops: CDR1 SGHTA, CDR2 FQGNSA. Trimming cost V 5 bases and J 0 bases; bases outside gene matches: 7. The CDR3 length is 19 residues. The DNA of the CDR3 is TGTGCCAGCAGCCAGGGACTAGCGGGGAGGCTCTCTGGGGCCAACGTCCTGACTTTC. Translating it yields CASSQGLAGRLSGANVLTF.